The T cell receptor beta chain under discussion was sequenced for a study of T cell responses to AZD1222 COVID-19 vaccine. As concerns this clone: Its target is unknown.

The protocol was immunoSEQ multiplex PCR, while the TCRdb copy is restricted to in-frame clones and leaves out a portion. This table holds about 170,000 clones, around nine tenths found once. Whole-study results and caveats: The donors showed a predominance of white British ancestry and of females, with possible underestimation of clonal diversity.

CDR3 length: 16 amino acids. Germline CDR1 and CDR2: SGHNT and YYREEE (reference sequence). J was trimmed by 3 bases and V by 4 bases; bases with no gene match: 9. The clonotype was recovered from an adult in good health. This sequence joins TRBV5-4 and TRBJ2-1, with TRBD2 matching 8 bases. Source: peripheral blood, taken on day 0 of AZD1222 vaccination. CDR3 bases: TGTGCCAGCAGCCCGAAGCGGGAGTCTTTCTACAATGAGCAGTTCTTC. Residues: CASSPKRESFYNEQFF.